The subject of this entry is one TCR beta chain. These data belong to a study of technical replicates of blood from a handful of donors. TCRdb's copy holds only in-frame clones and misses some; the assay was immunoSEQ multiplex PCR. The sample lists about 56,000 clones, just over 90% occurring once. CDR1 and CDR2 (germline): SGHDT, YYEEEE. V was shortened by 9 bases and J by 0 bases, with 19 bases between the two germline ends. This CDR3 is built from 16 residues. V usage is TRBV5-6 and J usage is TRBJ2-1, with D maybe TRBD2 (7 bases). The receptor's source is a human donor in good health. Some clones in this sample may be carry-over from other donors' samples. Sequencing used PBMCs. CDR3 sequence (DNA): TGTGCCACGCTAACCTTGGGGGGGGCCTCCTACAATGAGCAGTTCTTC. Translated: CATLTLGGASYNEQFF. Full variable domain (remainder filled in from reference TRBV5-6 and TRBJ2-1): DAGVTQSPTHLIKTRGQQVTLRCSPKSGHDTVSWYQQALGQGPQFIFQYYEEEERQRGNFPDRFSGHQFPNYSSELNVNALLLGDSALYLCATLTLGGASYNEQFFGPGTRLTVL.